A single TCR beta chain is shown here with its context. Its target is unknown. The entry originates in a study of early T cells in non-severe SARS-CoV-2 infection. Study-level points and caveats: Matching results from VDJdb favored anti-spike CD8 responses, leaving private and CD4 specificities undetected.

Attachment of unique molecular identifiers to individual cDNA molecules was performed. TCRdb itself ran the 5' RACE reads through MiXCR, one entry per CDR3 protein. Among more than 20,000 distinct CDR3 sequences listed, around 4% were seen once. J was trimmed by 0 bases and V by 7 bases; bases with no gene match: 8. Germline CDR1 reads SQVTM; CDR2 reads ANQGSEA. The CDR3 is 17 residues long. The clonotype was recovered from an adult who was a healthcare worker with PCR-confirmed SARS-CoV-2 infection or an uninfected control (not recorded which). Material: whole blood. This chain joins TRBV29-1 and TRBJ2-2; TRBD2 matches at 13 bases. The CDR3 region is CSAGRGLAGSNTGELFF. The CDR3, as DNA: TGCAGCGCGGGCCGGGGACTAGCGGGATCGAACACCGGGGAGCTGTTTTTT.